A selection of T cell receptor beta chains follows, all from one sample in a study of post-analysis software for immune sequencing data. TCRdb used MiXCR to reprocess the PCR reads, holding one entry per CDR3 protein. The data show about half a million distinct CDR3 sequences, with 30% to 40% seen just once and about 5.6% held by the top ten. What was sequenced was blood. The receptor source for this set is a girl aged 2 to 17 with multiple sclerosis. Both conserved end residues are part of each CDR3. The D gene is left open where the match is weak. Size is stated for part of the rows, as once, few or many counts, or as a class when the clone is expanded.

v_gene: TRBV6-5
len: 13
d_gene: -
j_gene: TRBJ1-1
abundance: few
CDR3aa: CASSYRNSPEAFF
CDR3nt: TGTGCCAGCAGTTACCGGAACAGCCCTGAAGCTTTCTTT

v_gene: TRBV7-2
len: 18
d_gene: -
j_gene: TRBJ2-3
abundance: many
CDR3aa: CASSLDARYHSSTDTQYF
CDR3nt: TGTGCCAGCAGCTTAGACGCGAGGTATCACTCTAGCACAGATACGCAGTATTTT

v_gene: TRBV7-9
len: 15
d_gene: -
j_gene: TRBJ2-7
abundance: few
CDR3aa: CASSLMTGLSYEQYF
CDR3nt: TGTGCCAGCAGCTTAATGACGGGGCTCTCCTACGAGCAGTACTTC

v_gene: TRBV29-1
len: 14
d_gene: TRBD1
j_gene: TRBJ1-2
abundance: -
CDR3aa: CSVSDVDRASRYTF
CDR3nt: TGCAGCGTTTCAGATGTGGACAGGGCCAGTCGCTACACCTTC

v_gene: TRBV5-1
len: 17
d_gene: -
j_gene: TRBJ2-3
abundance: few
CDR3aa: CASSLEGPRGATDTQYF
CDR3nt: TGCGCCAGCAGCTTGGAGGGACCACGGGGGGCCACAGATACGCAGTATTTT

v_gene: TRBV7-3
len: 16
d_gene: -
j_gene: TRBJ2-7
abundance: few
CDR3aa: CASSLHVWDKTYEQYF
CDR3nt: TGTGCCAGCAGCTTACACGTTTGGGACAAGACCTACGAGCAGTACTTC

v_gene: TRBV4-1
len: 14
d_gene: -
j_gene: TRBJ2-5
abundance: few
CDR3aa: CASSQGTGWETQYF
CDR3nt: TGCGCCAGCAGCCAAGGAACAGGGTGGGAGACCCAGTACTTC

v_gene: TRBV10-3
len: 11
d_gene: -
j_gene: TRBJ2-7
abundance: few
CDR3aa: CAISEDYEQYF
CDR3nt: TGTGCCATCAGTGAGGACTACGAGCAGTACTTC

v_gene: TRBV29-1
len: 13
d_gene: -
j_gene: TRBJ2-3
abundance: -
CDR3aa: CSVEGGGTDTQYF
CDR3nt: TGCAGCGTTGAAGGCGGGGGCACAGATACGCAGTATTTT

v_gene: TRBV29-1
len: 14
d_gene: TRBD1
j_gene: TRBJ2-3
abundance: -
CDR3aa: CSVAAGGWGDTQYF
CDR3nt: TGCAGCGTGGCCGCAGGGGGCTGGGGAGATACGCAGTATTTT

v_gene: TRBV10-3
len: 13
d_gene: -
j_gene: TRBJ1-2
abundance: -
CDR3aa: CAISEGYGYGYTF
CDR3nt: TGTGCCATCAGTGAGGGGTACGGGTATGGCTACACCTTC

v_gene: TRBV6-2/TRBV6-3
len: 15
d_gene: TRBD1
j_gene: TRBJ2-6
abundance: -
CDR3aa: CASQQGSSGANVLTF
CDR3nt: TGTGCCAGTCAACAGGGGAGCTCTGGGGCCAACGTCCTGACTTTC

v_gene: TRBV7-8
len: 15
d_gene: -
j_gene: TRBJ2-7
abundance: few
CDR3aa: CASSLGLGTEYEQYF
CDR3nt: TGTGCCAGCAGCTTGGGATTAGGGACGGAGTACGAGCAGTACTTC

v_gene: TRBV12-3/TRBV12-4
len: 14
d_gene: -
j_gene: TRBJ2-3
abundance: few
CDR3aa: CASSIQSSTDTQYF
CDR3nt: TGTGCCAGCAGCATACAGTCTAGCACAGATACGCAGTATTTT

v_gene: TRBV4-1
len: 15
d_gene: -
j_gene: TRBJ2-7
abundance: -
CDR3aa: CASSQEGLPYYEQYF
CDR3nt: TGCGCCAGCAGCCAAGAGGGGCTCCCCTACTACGAGCAGTACTTC

v_gene: TRBV5-1
len: 15
d_gene: -
j_gene: TRBJ2-1
abundance: -
CDR3aa: CASSLDLGSVNEQFF
CDR3nt: TGCGCCAGCAGCTTGGATTTAGGCTCGGTGAATGAGCAGTTCTTC

v_gene: TRBV5-1
len: 12
d_gene: -
j_gene: TRBJ2-1
abundance: -
CDR3aa: CASSMTVAEQFF
CDR3nt: TGCGCCAGCAGCATGACAGTCGCTGAGCAGTTCTTC

v_gene: TRBV6-1
len: 13
d_gene: -
j_gene: TRBJ1-5
abundance: -
CDR3aa: CASSEWGDQPQHF
CDR3nt: TGTGCCAGCAGCGAATGGGGGGATCAGCCCCAGCATTTT

v_gene: TRBV25-1
len: 13
d_gene: -
j_gene: TRBJ2-1
abundance: -
CDR3aa: CASSESGRGEQFF
CDR3nt: TGTGCCAGCAGTGAATCAGGGCGGGGTGAGCAGTTCTTC

v_gene: TRBV4-1
len: 16
d_gene: TRBD2
j_gene: TRBJ2-3
abundance: -
CDR3aa: CASSQETSGSADTQYF
CDR3nt: TGCGCCAGCAGCCAAGAAACTAGCGGGAGCGCAGATACGCAGTATTTT

v_gene: TRBV12-5
len: 16
d_gene: TRBD1
j_gene: TRBJ1-1
abundance: few
CDR3aa: CASGLGAGGENTEAFF
CDR3nt: TGTGCTAGTGGTTTGGGGGCAGGGGGTGAGAACACTGAAGCTTTCTTT

v_gene: TRBV7-8
len: 16
d_gene: -
j_gene: TRBJ1-1
abundance: -
CDR3aa: CASSLKCGSGHTEAFF
CDR3nt: TGTGCCAGCAGCTTAAAGTGCGGTAGCGGGCACACTGAAGCTTTCTTT

v_gene: TRBV12-3/TRBV12-4
len: 15
d_gene: -
j_gene: TRBJ2-7
abundance: once
CDR3aa: CTSSLFGGETNEQYF
CDR3nt: TGTACCAGCAGCCTATTTGGCGGGGAAACTAACGAGCAGTACTTC